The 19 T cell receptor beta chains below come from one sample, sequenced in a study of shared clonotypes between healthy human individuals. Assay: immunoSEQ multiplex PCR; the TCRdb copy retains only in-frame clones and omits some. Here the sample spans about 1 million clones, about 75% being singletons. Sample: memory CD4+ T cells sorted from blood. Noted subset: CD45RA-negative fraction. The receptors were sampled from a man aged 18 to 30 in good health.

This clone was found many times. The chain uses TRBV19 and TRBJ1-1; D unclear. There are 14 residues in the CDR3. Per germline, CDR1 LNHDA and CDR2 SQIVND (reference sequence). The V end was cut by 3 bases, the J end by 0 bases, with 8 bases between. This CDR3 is CASSISRVNTEAFF. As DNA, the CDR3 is TGTGCCAGTAGTATCTCAAGGGTGAACACTGAAGCTTTCTTT.

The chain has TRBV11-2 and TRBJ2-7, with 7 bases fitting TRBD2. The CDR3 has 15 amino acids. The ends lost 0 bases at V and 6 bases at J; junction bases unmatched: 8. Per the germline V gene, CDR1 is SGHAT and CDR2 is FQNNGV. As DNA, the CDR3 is TGTGCCAGCAGCTTAGATTTTGGGGTAGCGGGCGAGCAGTACTTC. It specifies CASSLDFGVAGEQYF. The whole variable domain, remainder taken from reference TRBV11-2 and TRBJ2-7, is EAGVAQSPRYKIIEKRQSVAFWCNPISGHATLYWYQQILGQGPKLLIQFQNNGVVDDSQLPKDRFSAERLKGVDSTLKIQPAKLEDSAVYLCASSLDFGVAGEQYFGPGTRLTVT.

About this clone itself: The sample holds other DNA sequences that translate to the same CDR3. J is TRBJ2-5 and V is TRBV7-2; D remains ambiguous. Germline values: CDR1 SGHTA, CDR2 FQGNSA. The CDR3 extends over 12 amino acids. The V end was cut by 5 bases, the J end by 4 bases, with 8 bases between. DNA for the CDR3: TGTGCCAGCAGCCCAAAACGAGAGACCCAGTACTTC. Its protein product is CASSPKRETQYF.

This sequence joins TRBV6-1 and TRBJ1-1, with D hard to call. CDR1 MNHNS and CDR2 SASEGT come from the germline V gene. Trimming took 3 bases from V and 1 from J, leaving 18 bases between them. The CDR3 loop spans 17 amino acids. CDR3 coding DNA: TGTGCCAGCAGTGACCCGGCGTCGGGCAGCCGGAACACTGAAGCTTTCTTT. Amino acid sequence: CASSDPASGSRNTEAFF.

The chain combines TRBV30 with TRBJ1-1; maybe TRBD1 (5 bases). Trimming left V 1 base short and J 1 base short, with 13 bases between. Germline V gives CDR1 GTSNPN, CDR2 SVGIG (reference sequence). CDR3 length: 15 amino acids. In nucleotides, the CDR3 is TGTGCCTGGAGTGACCTAGCGGGGGGGAACACTGAAGCTTTCTTT. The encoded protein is CAWSDLAGGNTEAFF.

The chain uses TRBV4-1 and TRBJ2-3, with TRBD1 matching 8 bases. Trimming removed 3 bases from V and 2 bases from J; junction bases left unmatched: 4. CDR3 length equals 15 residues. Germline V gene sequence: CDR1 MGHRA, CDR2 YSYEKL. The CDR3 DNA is TGCGCCAGCAGCCAGGAGGGACAGGACACAGATACGCAGTATTTT. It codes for CASSQEGQDTDTQYF.

CDR3 sequence (DNA): TGTGCCGGGCTTAATATCGGGGGGGCTGGGGCCAACGTCCTGACTTTC. This sequence encodes CAGLNIGGAGANVLTF. V and J are TRBV30 and TRBJ2-6, with 8 bases aligning to TRBD2. The V gene's germline CDR1 is GTSNPN and CDR2 SVGIG (reference sequence). With V trimmed by 8 bases and J by 2 bases, 11 bases remained unmatched. This CDR3 has 16 residues.

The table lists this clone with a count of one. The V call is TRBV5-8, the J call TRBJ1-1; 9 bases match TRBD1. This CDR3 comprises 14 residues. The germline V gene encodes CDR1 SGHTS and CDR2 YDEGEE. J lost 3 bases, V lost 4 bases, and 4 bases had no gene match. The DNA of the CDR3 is TGTGCCAGCAGCCCGGGACAGGGCTACACTGAAGCTTTCTTT. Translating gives CASSPGQGYTEAFF.

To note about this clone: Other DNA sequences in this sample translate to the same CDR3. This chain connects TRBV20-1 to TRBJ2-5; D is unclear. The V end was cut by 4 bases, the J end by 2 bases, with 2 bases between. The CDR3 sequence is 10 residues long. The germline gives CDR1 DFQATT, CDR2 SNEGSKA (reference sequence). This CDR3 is CSAIQETQYF. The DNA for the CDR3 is TGCAGTGCTATACAAGAGACCCAGTACTTC.

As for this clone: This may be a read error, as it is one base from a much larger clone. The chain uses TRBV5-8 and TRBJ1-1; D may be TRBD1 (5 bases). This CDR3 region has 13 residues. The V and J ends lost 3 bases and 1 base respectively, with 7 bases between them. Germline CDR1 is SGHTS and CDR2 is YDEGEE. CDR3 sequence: CASSSTGNTEAFF. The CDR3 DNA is TGTGCCAGCAGCTCTACAGGGAACACTGAAGCTTTCTTT.

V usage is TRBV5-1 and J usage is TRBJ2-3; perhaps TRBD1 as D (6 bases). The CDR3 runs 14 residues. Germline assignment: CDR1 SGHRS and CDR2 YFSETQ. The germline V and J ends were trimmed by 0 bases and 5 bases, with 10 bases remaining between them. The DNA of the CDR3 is TGCGCCAGCAGCTTGGGACAGGCCGTAGATACGCAGTATTTT. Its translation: CASSLGQAVDTQYF.

The CDR3 loop reads CASSEYLAANTDTQYF. CDR3 DNA sequence: TGTGCCAGCAGTGAATATCTAGCGGCAAACACAGATACGCAGTATTTT. The chain recombines TRBV2 with TRBJ2-3, with TRBD2 matching 7 bases. The V gene's germline CDR1 is SNHLY and CDR2 FYNNEI. V shed 2 bases and J 2 bases; nucleotides not matched to a gene: 7. The CDR3 is made up of 16 amino acids.

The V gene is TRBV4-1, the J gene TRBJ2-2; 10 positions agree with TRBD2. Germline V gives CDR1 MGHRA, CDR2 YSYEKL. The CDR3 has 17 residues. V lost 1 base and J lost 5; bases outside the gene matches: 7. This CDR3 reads CASSQGLAGGRTGELFF. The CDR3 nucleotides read TGCGCCAGCAGCCAAGGCTTAGCGGGGGGAAGGACCGGGGAGCTGTTTTTT.

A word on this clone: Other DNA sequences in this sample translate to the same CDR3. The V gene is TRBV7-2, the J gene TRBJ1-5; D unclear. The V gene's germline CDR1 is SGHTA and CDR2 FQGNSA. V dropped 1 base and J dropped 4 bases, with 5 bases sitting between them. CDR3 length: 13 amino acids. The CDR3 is CASSLVGNQPQHF. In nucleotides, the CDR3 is TGTGCCAGCAGCTTAGTCGGAAATCAGCCCCAGCATTTT. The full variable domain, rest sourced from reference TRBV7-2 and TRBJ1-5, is GAGVSQSPSNKVTEKGKDVELRCDPISGHTALYWYRQSLGQGLEFLIYFQGNSAPDKSGLPSDRFSAERTGGSVSTLTIQRTQQEDSAVYLCASSLVGNQPQHFGDGTRLSIL.

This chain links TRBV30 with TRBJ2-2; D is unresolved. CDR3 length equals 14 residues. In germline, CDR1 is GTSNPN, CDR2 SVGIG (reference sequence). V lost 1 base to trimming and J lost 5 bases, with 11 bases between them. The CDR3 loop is CAWSGGSRTGELFF. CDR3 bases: TGTGCCTGGAGTGGGGGAAGTCGGACCGGGGAGCTGTTTTTT.

For the CDR3, the DNA is TGTGCCAGCAGTGATTTGGGACAGACTAATTCACCCCTCCACTTT. Its translation: CASSDLGQTNSPLHF. The chain is built from TRBV6-1 and TRBJ1-6; 7 bases match TRBD1. Germline CDR1 and CDR2: MNHNS and SASEGT. This CDR3 is built from 15 residues. V lost 3 bases, J lost 6 bases, and 5 bases stayed unmatched.

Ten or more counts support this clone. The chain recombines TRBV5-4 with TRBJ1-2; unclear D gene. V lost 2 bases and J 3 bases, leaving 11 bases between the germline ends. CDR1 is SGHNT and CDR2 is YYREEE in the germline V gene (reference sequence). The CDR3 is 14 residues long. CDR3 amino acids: CASSFGIGYYGYTF. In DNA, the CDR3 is TGTGCCAGCAGCTTTGGGATAGGCTACTATGGCTACACCTTC.

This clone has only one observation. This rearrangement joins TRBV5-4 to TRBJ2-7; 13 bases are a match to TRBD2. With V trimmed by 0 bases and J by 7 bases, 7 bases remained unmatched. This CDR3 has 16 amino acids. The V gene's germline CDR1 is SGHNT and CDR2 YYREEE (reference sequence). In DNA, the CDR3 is TGTGCCAGCAGCTTGGACGGGACTAGCGGGGCGGGTGAGCAGTACTTC. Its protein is CASSLDGTSGAGEQYF.

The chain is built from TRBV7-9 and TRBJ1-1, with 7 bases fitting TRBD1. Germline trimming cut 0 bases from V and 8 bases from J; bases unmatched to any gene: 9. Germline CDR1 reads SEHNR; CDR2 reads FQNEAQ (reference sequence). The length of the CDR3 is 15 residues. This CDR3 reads CASSLAGTANGEAFF. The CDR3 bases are TGTGCCAGCAGCTTAGCCGGGACAGCTAACGGGGAAGCTTTCTTT.